The 29 T cell receptor beta chains presented below share a single source sample, sequenced in a study of cytomegalovirus exposure and HLA in healthy donors. The study ran its PCR with 60 Vbeta and 13 Jbeta primers. Assay: immunoSEQ multiplex PCR; the TCRdb copy retains only in-frame clones and omits some. The data contain 90,000 to 110,000 clones, approximately 82% of them singletons. The sample taken for sequencing was PBMCs. The receptors originated from a man in his forties in good health and CMV-seropositive.

V usage is TRBV18 and J usage is TRBJ1-1; D not certain. This CDR3 has 13 residues. The V gene lost 3 bases and the J gene lost 7 bases, with 12 bases spanning the gap. Germline assignment: CDR1 KGHSH and CDR2 LQKENI. CDR3 in amino acids: CASSPDTVREAFF. DNA of the CDR3: TGTGCCAGCTCACCTGACACTGTCCGTGAAGCTTTCTTT.

The chain recombines TRBV7-2 with TRBJ2-1; 8 bases map to TRBD1. The CDR3 loop spans 14 amino acids. V lost 6 bases to trimming and J lost 10 bases; unmatched junction nucleotides: 11. Germline CDR1 is SGHTA and CDR2 is FQGNSA. The CDR3 loop is CASRQDRVGLEQFF. The CDR3 nucleotides read TGTGCCAGCAGACAGGACAGGGTGGGACTGGAGCAGTTCTTC. Full variable domain (outside the CDR3, taken from reference TRBV7-2 and TRBJ2-1): GAGVSQSPSNKVTEKGKDVELRCDPISGHTALYWYRQSLGQGLEFLIYFQGNSAPDKSGLPSDRFSAERTGGSVSTLTIQRTQQEDSAVYLCASRQDRVGLEQFFGPGTRLTVL.

This rearrangement joins TRBV28 to TRBJ1-5; no reliable D call. CDR1 MDHEN and CDR2 SYDVKM come from the germline V gene. V shed 6 bases and J shed 0 bases, with 18 bases lying between them. The CDR3 extends over 17 amino acids. DNA for the CDR3: TGTGCCAGCAGCCATTTTATGGTACAGAATAGCAATCAGCCCCAGCATTTT. It encodes CASSHFMVQNSNQPQHF. The full variable domain, completed using reference TRBV28 and TRBJ1-5, is DVKVTQSSRYLVKRTGEKVFLECVQDMDHENMFWYRQDPGLGLRLIYFSYDVKMKEKGDIPEGYSVSREKKERFSLILESASTNQTSMYLCASSHFMVQNSNQPQHFGDGTRLSIL.

V and J are TRBV6-6 and TRBJ1-1; D might be TRBD1 (5 bases). Germline CDR1 MNHNY, CDR2 SVGAGI (reference sequence). V was clipped by 5 bases and J by 4 bases, with 11 bases between them. The CDR3 consists of 13 residues. This CDR3 is CASSKTGGTEAFF. The CDR3 DNA is TGTGCCAGCAGTAAAACGGGGGGCACTGAAGCTTTCTTT.

J is TRBJ2-1 and V is TRBV4-3; D might be TRBD2 (7 bases). The CDR3 is 15 amino acids. CDR1 and CDR2 from the germline V gene are LGHNA and YSLEER. The germline V and J ends were trimmed by 0 bases and 3 bases, with 9 bases remaining between them. CDR3 bases: TGCGCCAGCAGCCAAGACGGGGGGCTCTACAATGAGCAGTTCTTC. Its translation: CASSQDGGLYNEQFF.

The chain is built from TRBV29-1 and TRBJ1-4, with D tentatively TRBD1 (6 bases). The length of the CDR3 is 14 residues. Trimming shortened V by 0 bases and J by 4 bases, and 9 bases separated the two germline ends. The germline CDR1 and CDR2 sequences are SQVTM and ANQGSEA. Here the CDR3 DNA reads TGCAGCGTTGAAGAGTTAGGGGGTAATGAAAAACTGTTTTTT. Its translation: CSVEELGGNEKLFF.

This chain connects TRBV30 to TRBJ2-3, with D perhaps TRBD2 (6 bases). With 5 bases removed from V and 1 base from J, the gap between germline ends came to 13 bases. Germline lookup yields CDR1 GTSNPN and CDR2 SVGIG (reference sequence). The CDR3 loop spans 14 amino acids. For the CDR3, the DNA is TGTGCCTGGGCCCAATCTAGCGGCACAGATACGCAGTATTTT. Amino acids: CAWAQSSGTDTQYF.

This sequence joins TRBV7-6 and TRBJ2-1; 10 nucleotides line up with TRBD2. The CDR3 extends over 16 amino acids. The V gene's germline CDR1 is SGHVS and CDR2 FNYEAQ. The V and J ends lost 0 bases and 4 bases, in that order; junction bases with no gene match: 3. CDR3 in DNA: TGTGCCAGCAGCTTAGCTACTAGCGGGAAGTACAATGAGCAGTTCTTC. It yields the protein CASSLATSGKYNEQFF.

This clone was seen more than once but under ten times. This chain links TRBV7-2 with TRBJ2-7, with 10 nucleotides matching TRBD2. Per germline, CDR1 SGHTA and CDR2 FQGNSA. With V trimmed by 4 bases and J by 3 bases, 6 bases remained unmatched. The CDR3 is made up of 15 amino acids. The CDR3 nucleotides read TGTGCCAGCAGCTCCCTAGCGGGAGCCGGCTACGAGCAGTACTTC. Its translation is CASSSLAGAGYEQYF.

The rearrangement uses TRBV5-1 and TRBJ2-1, with a possible D match to TRBD1 (5 bases). Germline V gene sequence: CDR1 SGHRS, CDR2 YFSETQ. V lost 2 bases and J lost 5, with 8 bases in between. CDR3 size: 13 residues. CDR3 loop: CASSFAGNNEQFF. The CDR3 nucleotides read TGCGCCAGCAGCTTTGCAGGGAACAATGAGCAGTTCTTC.

J is TRBJ1-2 and V is TRBV28; a weak D match, TRBD1 (5 bases). Trimming removed 10 bases at V and 0 bases at J, with 12 bases between. Looked up from germline, CDR1 is MDHEN and CDR2 is SYDVKM. The CDR3 runs 13 residues. This CDR3 is CATLGAPNYGYTF. As DNA, the CDR3 is TGTGCCACCCTAGGGGCCCCTAACTATGGCTACACCTTC.

This rearrangement joins TRBV7-3 to TRBJ2-5, with a tentative D call TRBD2 (6 bases). This CDR3 has 11 residues. The germline V gene encodes CDR1 SGHTA and CDR2 FQGTGA. Trimming cost V 6 bases and J 7 bases, with 9 bases left between them. CDR3 nucleotide sequence: TGTGCCAGCAGTAACGGGGGGACCCAGTACTTC. It codes for CASSNGGTQYF.

Comment on this clone: Compared with germline, one end of the junction differs, possibly owing to a read error. The chain uses TRBV7-7 and TRBJ2-1; 12 bases match TRBD2. From germline, CDR1 is SSHAT and CDR2 FNYEAQ (reference sequence). CDR3 size: 15 residues. CDR3 amino acids: CASSSGTSGYNEQFF. The DNA of the CDR3 is TGTGCTAGCAGCTCCGGGACTAGCGGGTACAATGAGCAGTTCTTC.

The chain uses TRBV25-1 and TRBJ2-2, with 10 bases matching TRBD1. In germline, CDR1 is MGHDK, CDR2 SYGVNS. CDR3 size: 15 residues. V gave up 4 bases and J gave up 4 bases; unmatched junction bases: 3. In nucleotides, the CDR3 is TGTGCCAGCAGTGCGGACAGGGGGATCACCGGGGAGCTGTTTTTT. Its translation: CASSADRGITGELFF. The full variable domain, rest sourced from reference TRBV25-1 and TRBJ2-2, is EADIYQTPRYLVIGTGKKITLECSQTMGHDKMYWYQQDPGMELHLIHYSYGVNSTEKGDLSSESTVSRIRTEHFPLTLESARPSHTSQYLCASSADRGITGELFFGEGSRLTVL.

This chain uses TRBV19 with TRBJ1-2, with D unclear. The V end lost 3 bases, the J end lost 3 bases, and 11 bases lay between the germline ends. The germline V gene has CDR1 LNHDA and CDR2 SQIVND (reference sequence). This CDR3 region has 14 residues. The CDR3 loop is CASSILELDYGYTF. The CDR3 coding sequence is TGTGCCAGTAGTATTCTCGAGCTGGACTATGGCTACACCTTC.

The chain carries TRBV7-9 and TRBJ2-2; 9 nucleotides align to TRBD1. The J segment lost 2 bases and the V segment lost 5 bases, leaving 12 bases of the junction unmatched. This CDR3 region has 18 residues. Germline loops: CDR1 SEHNR, CDR2 FQNEAQ (reference sequence). This chain's CDR3 is CASSPGQGPSFNTGELFF. The CDR3 DNA reads TGTGCCAGCAGCCCGGGACAGGGCCCGTCTTTTAACACCGGGGAGCTGTTTTTT.

V gene TRBV7-2 combines with J gene TRBJ1-1; a possible D gene is TRBD1 (6 bases). The CDR3 sequence is 15 residues long. CDR1 is SGHTA, CDR2 FQGNSA, per germline. The ends were cut back, 0 bases at V and 4 bases at J, with 12 bases in the middle. This CDR3 reads CASSLARARGTEAFF. The CDR3 bases are TGTGCCAGCAGCTTAGCAAGAGCCAGGGGCACTGAAGCTTTCTTT.

This clone occurred once. The J gene is TRBJ2-2, the V gene TRBV7-9; 7 bases are shared with TRBD2. The germline gives CDR1 SEHNR, CDR2 FQNEAQ (reference sequence). The CDR3 length is 14 residues. The ends lost 2 bases at V and 3 bases at J; junction bases unmatched: 0. CDR3 loop: CASSLSGDTGELFF. CDR3 nucleotides: TGTGCCAGCAGCTTAAGCGGGGACACCGGGGAGCTGTTTTTT.

The V call is TRBV11-2, the J call TRBJ2-7; no clear D gene. The germline V gene has CDR1 SGHAT and CDR2 FQNNGV. The ends were cut back, 0 bases at V and 0 bases at J, with 9 bases in the middle. The CDR3 length is 15 residues. Written as DNA, the CDR3 is TGTGCCAGCAGCTTAGAGAGGCAGCCCTCCTACGAGCAGTACTTC. This translates into CASSLERQPSYEQYF.

The chain couples TRBV6-1 to TRBJ1-1, with a possible D match to TRBD1 (6 bases). Trimming pared 4 bases from V and 6 bases from J, leaving 15 bases between. CDR1 and CDR2 from the germline V gene are MNHNS and SASEGT. The CDR3 consists of 14 residues. CDR3 sequence reads: CASSAGQLGSEAFF. The CDR3, as DNA: TGTGCCAGCAGTGCTGGACAGTTGGGCTCTGAAGCTTTCTTT.

V is TRBV4-2 and J is TRBJ1-2; no clear D gene. Germline V gene data show CDR1 as LGHNA and CDR2 as YNFKEQ. The CDR3 sequence is 15 residues long. V was cut by 0 bases and J by 0 bases, with 8 bases left in between. CDR3 in DNA: TGTGCCAGCAGCCAAGAGGTCCGCGCTAACTATGGCTACACCTTC. Protein product: CASSQEVRANYGYTF.

V is TRBV7-8 and J is TRBJ2-5; 10 bases are a match to TRBD2. The J call may be wrong; the DNA end is better matched by TRBJ2-7. The CDR3 totals 15 residues. The germline gives CDR1 SGHVS, CDR2 FQNEAQ. The CDR3 here is CASSSLGLAIYEQYF. The CDR3 DNA sequence: TGTGCCAGCAGCTCCCTGGGACTAGCGATCTACGAGCAGTACTTC.

The rearrangement joins TRBV5-4 to TRBJ1-4; 9 bases map to TRBD1. CDR1 is SGHNT and CDR2 is YYREEE in the germline V gene (reference sequence). The length of the CDR3 is 14 residues. After removal of 3 bases from V and 8 bases from J, the junction contained 5 bases not matched to a gene. DNA for the CDR3: TGTGCCAGCAGCTCACAGGGGGCGGGGGAAAAACTGTTTTTT. Amino acids: CASSSQGAGEKLFF.

This rearrangement joins TRBV15 to TRBJ2-7; 8 bases fit TRBD2. The CDR3 spans 14 residues. The V segment lost 8 bases and the J segment 0 bases; nucleotides outside the gene matches: 6. The germline CDR1 and CDR2 sequences are LNHNV and YYDKDF (reference sequence). For the CDR3, the DNA is TGTGCCACCCAGCTAGCGGGTGCCTCCTACGAGCAGTACTTC. Translating it yields CATQLAGASYEQYF.

This chain links TRBV7-2 with TRBJ1-5; TRBD1 is a possible D gene (5 bases). This CDR3 is 13 amino acids long. CDR1 is SGHTA and CDR2 is FQGNSA in the germline V gene. The V end was cut by 4 bases, the J end by 4 bases, with 8 bases between. CDR3 residues: CASSSQGNQPQHF. In DNA, the CDR3 is TGTGCCAGCAGCTCCCAGGGTAATCAGCCCCAGCATTTT.

This clone occurred a few times. The CDR3 DNA reads as TGTGCCAGCAGTCGGACAATCGGAAACACCATATATTTT. Translating gives CASSRTIGNTIYF. The chain has TRBV6-1 and TRBJ1-3; D might be TRBD1 (5 bases). The CDR3 runs to 13 residues. CDR1 is MNHNS and CDR2 is SASEGT in the germline V gene. Trimming left V 5 bases short and J 4 bases short, with 9 bases between.

V is TRBV5-1 and J is TRBJ2-2; 7 bases are shared with TRBD1. J lost 7 bases, V lost 2 bases, and 5 bases had no gene match. Germline V gene lookup returns CDR1 SGHRS and CDR2 YFSETQ. The CDR3 consists of 14 residues. The CDR3 sequence is CASSFTGVGGELFF. CDR3 sequence (DNA): TGCGCCAGCAGCTTTACAGGGGTTGGCGGGGAGCTGTTTTTT.

This chain links TRBV27 with TRBJ1-1; D uncertain. CDR1 is MNHEY and CDR2 is SMNVEV in the germline V gene (reference sequence). Trimming took 4 bases from V and 2 from J, leaving 8 bases between them. The CDR3 is 13 amino acids. CDR3 region: CASSSGSNTEAFF. CDR3 DNA: TGTGCCAGCAGTTCAGGATCAAACACTGAAGCTTTCTTT.

As regards this clone: An end of the junction does not agree with germline; a read error may underlie this. The J gene is TRBJ2-4, the V gene TRBV7-7, with a possible D match to TRBD1 (6 bases). This CDR3 has 13 residues. CDR1 SSHAT and CDR2 FNYEAQ come from the germline V gene (reference sequence). The CDR3 nucleotides are TGTGCTAGCAGCCTGGGGGCCGGAAACAGTCAGTACTTC. Translating gives CASSLGAGNSQYF. Together with reference TRBV7-7 and TRBJ2-4, the CDR3 gives the full variable domain: GAGVSQSPRYKVTKRGQDVTLRCDPISSHATLYWYQQALGQGPEFLTYFNYEAQPDKSGLPSDRFSAERPEGSISTLTIQRTEQRDSAMYRCASSLGAGNSQYFGAGTRLSVL.